This T cell receptor beta chain is from a study of T cells in Graves' hyperthyroidism and ophthalmopathy. Study as a whole: Peripheral blood was obtained at initial diagnosis, preceding any treatment.

Amplified TCR beta CDR3 regions came from RNA transcripts. First-round RT-PCR of the TCR CDR3 relied on the HTBI primer set. TCRdb re-called the multiplex PCR reads with MiXCR, one entry per CDR3 protein. Here the sample spans a few hundred thousand distinct CDR3 sequences, around 14% being singletons. There are a few counts of this clonotype. Its specificity is not known. This sequence may be a read error, since a much larger clone differs from it by one base. The study's findings and limits: Most thyroid clonotypes with frequency above 0.001 were detected in blood.

This CDR3 spans 13 amino acids. The germline CDR1 and CDR2 sequences are SGHRS and YFSETQ. V lost 10 bases and J lost 1, with 15 bases in between. This TCR was recovered from a woman aged 18-29 years with Graves' hyperthyroidism. Sequenced: blood. The V call is TRBV5-1, the J call TRBJ2-7; possible D gene TRBD1, 5 bases. CDR3 residues: CAASARGSYEQYF. The CDR3 DNA reads as TGCGCCGCCTCGGCAAGGGGATCCTACGAGCAGTACTTC.